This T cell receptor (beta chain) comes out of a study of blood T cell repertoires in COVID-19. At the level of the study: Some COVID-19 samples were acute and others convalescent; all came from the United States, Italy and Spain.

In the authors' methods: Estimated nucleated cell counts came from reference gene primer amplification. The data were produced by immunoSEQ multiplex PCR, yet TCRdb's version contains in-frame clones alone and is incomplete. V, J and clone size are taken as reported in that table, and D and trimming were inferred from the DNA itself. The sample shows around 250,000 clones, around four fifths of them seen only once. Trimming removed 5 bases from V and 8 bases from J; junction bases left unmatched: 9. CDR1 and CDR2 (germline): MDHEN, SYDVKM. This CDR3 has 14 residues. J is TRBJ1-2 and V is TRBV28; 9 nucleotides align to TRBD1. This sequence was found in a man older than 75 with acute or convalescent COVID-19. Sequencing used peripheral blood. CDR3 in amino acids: CASSPGTGTQGYTF. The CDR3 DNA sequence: TGTGCCAGCAGTCCCGGGACAGGGACGCAGGGCTACACCTTC.